A selection of T cell receptor beta chains follows, all from one sample in a study of T cell responses to AZD1222 COVID-19 vaccine. Sequencing was performed with immunoSEQ multiplex PCR; in TCRdb, only in-frame clones are kept and a portion is missing. The sample shows some 92,000 clones, about 90% of them seen only once. The sample consisted of peripheral blood, taken on day 0 of AZD1222 vaccination. The receptors stem from an adult in good health. Each CDR3 is given with its conserved first and last residue. The order of the fields is clone size, J gene, V gene, CDR3 protein. Not all rows give a size; the values are once, few, many and, for expanded clones, a class.

-,TRBJ2-3,TRBV9,CASSVAKSSGSTDTQYF
-,TRBJ1-2,TRBV3-1/TRBV3-2,CASGGSNYGYTF
once,TRBJ1-5,TRBV27,CASSTRRGLQYSNQPQHF
-,TRBJ1-4,TRBV21-1,CASSPRTGTNEKLFF
-,TRBJ1-5,TRBV9,CASSAGRGQPQHF
-,TRBJ2-1,TRBV9,CASSLTGGDNEQFF
-,TRBJ2-5,TRBV3-1/TRBV3-2,CASSQRWGFPQETQYF
few,TRBJ1-2,TRBV28,CASSLDLRDGWHGYTF
-,TRBJ1-3,TRBV7-5,CARSNEGTTGNTIYF
-,TRBJ2-7,TRBV28,CASSLYITGTGVYEQYF
-,TRBJ1-2,TRBV7-3,CASSLEGVDYGYTF
-,TRBJ2-6,TRBV10-1,CASSGTKGANVLTF
-,TRBJ2-2,TRBV9,CASSPSGKNTGELFF
-,TRBJ1-3,TRBV7-6,CASSLLQGGSGNTIYF
-,TRBJ1-1,TRBV9,CASSPRQGQNTEAFF
-,TRBJ1-4,TRBV9,CASSARGGSEKLFF
-,TRBJ1-6,TRBV10-3,CAISPTGGRNSPLHF
once,TRBJ1-1,TRBV7-3,CASSWGMKTEAFF
-,TRBJ1-1,TRBV14,CASSQDLGQVNTEAFF
-,TRBJ1-4,TRBV28,CAIKGTGGLTNEKLFF
-,TRBJ2-4,TRBV11-2,CASCRQGQNIQYF
-,TRBJ1-3,TRBV28,CASSSSGQGGGNTIYF
-,TRBJ1-1,TRBV6-6,CASRGGDGQRNTEAFF
-,TRBJ1-2,TRBV30,CAWSAQAGSRRYTF
-,TRBJ1-1,TRBV5-6,CASSLGGGATEAFF
few,TRBJ1-2,TRBV28,CASSSPTGTGVYGYTF
-,TRBJ2-5,TRBV5-1,CASSLVGPGETQYF
-,TRBJ2-3,TRBV5-6,CASSLTGVRAEDTQYF
-,TRBJ1-2,TRBV15,CATSRALLGHIYGYTF
-,TRBJ1-2,TRBV11-1,CASSLARAGSYTF
once,TRBJ2-3,TRBV9,CASSHRDPDTQYF
-,TRBJ1-1,TRBV2,CASRSSPPSTEAFF
-,TRBJ2-2,TRBV25-1,CASSGRGNGELFF